One sample yielded the 18 T cell receptor beta chains listed below, sequenced in a study of spatial heterogeneity in lung cancer. TCRdb reprocessed the 5' RACE reads with MiXCR, giving one entry per CDR3 protein. The sample carries 20,000 to 30,000 distinct CDR3 sequences, roughly 9% recorded once. What these receptors recognize is not known. Time point of the sample: sample taken at primary tumor resection. General observations from the study: Expanded intratumoral alpha and beta TCR counts tracked tumor mutation counts.

The starting material was lung tumor tissue, obtained at surgery. All receptors derive from a male donor with early-stage non-small cell lung cancer.

This clonotype was seen at least ten times. The chain employs TRBV5-4 and TRBJ2-7; maybe TRBD1 (5 bases). The germline V gene encodes CDR1 SGHNT and CDR2 YYREEE (reference sequence). The CDR3 has 13 residues. Trimming stripped 4 bases from V and 3 bases from J, with 11 bases between. The CDR3 protein is CASSHGQGYEQYF. The CDR3 nucleotides read TGTGCCAGCAGCCACGGCCAGGGCTACGAGCAGTACTTC.

In DNA, the CDR3 is TGCGCCAGCAGACGGGGACTAGCGGGGCTCACAGATACGCAGTATTTT. Translating gives CASRRGLAGLTDTQYF. The chain has TRBV10-2 and TRBJ2-3; TRBD2 matches at 13 bases. The CDR3 covers 16 residues. V lost 6 bases to trimming and J lost 2 bases; unmatched junction nucleotides: 5. The germline gives CDR1 WSHSY, CDR2 SAAADI.

This clonotype appeared a few times. The CDR3, as DNA: TGCGCCAGCAGCCAGGCGGGGACAGGGGGCGGGAACATTCAGTACTTC. This translates into CASSQAGTGGGNIQYF. This chain joins TRBV4-3 and TRBJ2-4; 12 bases line up with TRBD1. V lost 3 bases and J lost 7; bases outside the gene matches: 7. The CDR3 is made up of 16 amino acids. Germline V gene lookup returns CDR1 LGHNA and CDR2 YSLEER.

This clonotype came up many times. V gene TRBV11-2 combines with J gene TRBJ2-1, with a weak D call TRBD2 (6 bases). With 5 bases removed from V and 2 bases from J, the gap between germline ends came to 16 bases. This CDR3 spans 16 amino acids. Germline V gene data show CDR1 as SGHAT and CDR2 as FQNNGV. The CDR3 region is CASSQEGSQTYNEQFF. CDR3 nucleotide sequence: TGTGCCAGCAGCCAGGAGGGTAGCCAAACCTACAATGAGCAGTTCTTC.

This clonotype was counted at least ten times. The chain is built from TRBV27 and TRBJ2-7, with D possibly TRBD2 on 7 matching bases. The CDR3 totals 17 residues. Deletions cut 8 bases from V and 0 bases from J, with 23 bases between. CDR1 is MNHEY and CDR2 is SMNVEV in the germline V gene (reference sequence). In DNA form, the CDR3 reads TGTGCCAGCCCGAGGGGGGGGAAAACAGGGTACTCCTACGAGCAGTACTTC. The encoded protein is CASPRGGKTGYSYEQYF.

The chain has TRBV20-1 and TRBJ2-3; D may be TRBD2 (5 bases). The CDR3 length is 16 residues. The V gene's germline CDR1 is DFQATT and CDR2 SNEGSKA (reference sequence). Trimming stripped 3 bases from V and 0 bases from J, with 16 bases between. The CDR3: CSASPRGGASTDTQYF. The CDR3 DNA follows: TGCAGTGCTAGCCCACGAGGAGGAGCTAGCACAGATACGCAGTATTTT.

This clonotype was counted at least ten times. The chain uses TRBV5-1 and TRBJ2-1, with D possibly matching TRBD2 (5 bases). With 0 bases removed from V and 7 bases from J, the gap between germline ends came to 5 bases. From germline, CDR1 is SGHRS and CDR2 YFSETQ. The CDR3 runs 12 residues. CDR3 DNA sequence: TGCGCCAGCAGCTTGGGAGGGAATGAGCAGTTCTTC. It is translated as CASSLGGNEQFF.

Many counts were recorded for this clonotype. The chain has TRBV29-1 and TRBJ2-2; TRBD2 matches at 8 bases. With 3 bases clipped from V and 6 bases from J, the junction kept 3 bases outside the gene matches. This CDR3 contains 13 residues. Per the germline V gene, CDR1 is SQVTM and CDR2 is ANQGSEA. CDR3 protein: CSVDRGGPGELFF. DNA for the CDR3: TGCAGCGTTGATCGGGGGGGCCCCGGGGAGCTGTTTTTT.

The V call is TRBV20-1, the J call TRBJ2-5; 7 bases are shared with TRBD1. V lost 0 bases and J lost 4; bases outside the gene matches: 8. CDR1 is DFQATT, CDR2 SNEGSKA, per germline (reference sequence). The CDR3 totals 15 residues. The CDR3 sequence: CSARDGGQVLETQYF. The CDR3 region has the DNA TGCAGTGCTAGAGACGGCGGACAGGTTTTAGAGACCCAGTACTTC.

Ten or more counts support this clonotype. The rearrangement links TRBV7-2 to TRBJ2-4; D perhaps matches TRBD1 (7 bases). This CDR3 comprises 17 residues. V was trimmed by 0 bases and J by 2 bases, leaving 14 bases between them. Germline-derived CDR1 and CDR2 are SGHTA and FQGNSA. CDR3 in amino acids: CASSLAGGGATKNIQYF. In DNA form, the CDR3 reads TGTGCCAGCAGCTTAGCAGGAGGGGGCGCGACCAAAAACATTCAGTACTTC.

The rearrangement uses TRBV28 and TRBJ2-5; 8 positions match TRBD1. CDR3 length equals 13 residues. With 4 bases clipped from V and 7 bases from J, the junction kept 5 bases outside the gene matches. CDR1 MDHEN and CDR2 SYDVKM come from the germline V gene. The CDR3 DNA follows: TGTGCCAGCAGTTCGGACAGGGCCAGGACCCAGTACTTC. This gives the protein CASSSDRARTQYF.

This clonotype appeared once. CDR3 sequence (DNA): TGTGCCAGCAGCTTAAGGAGCTTAGCGGGAGCACGGACCCAGTACTTC. Residues: CASSLRSLAGARTQYF. The chain links TRBV7-2 to TRBJ2-5; 9 bases align to TRBD2. The CDR3 is made up of 16 amino acids. The V segment lost 2 bases and the J segment 7 bases; nucleotides outside the gene matches: 11. Germline lookup yields CDR1 SGHTA and CDR2 FQGNSA.

This clonotype is medium-sized in the sample. V is TRBV29-1 and J is TRBJ1-1; a weak D match, TRBD1 (5 bases). From germline, CDR1 is SQVTM and CDR2 ANQGSEA. V was pared by 6 bases and J by 8 bases, with 16 bases between. This CDR3 region has 12 residues. CDR3 region: CSVTVVGTEAFF. The CDR3 nucleotides are TGCAGCGTAACCGTTGTAGGGACGGAAGCTTTCTTT.

The chain recombines TRBV2 with TRBJ2-1; D gene ambiguous. Germline assignment: CDR1 SNHLY and CDR2 FYNNEI. The ends were cut back, 6 bases at V and 8 bases at J, with 8 bases in the middle. The CDR3 is 11 residues long. CDR3 sequence reads: CASRSRDEQFF. CDR3 nucleotides: TGTGCCAGCAGAAGTAGAGATGAGCAGTTCTTC. Supplemented by reference TRBV2 and TRBJ2-1, the full variable domain reads EPEVTQTPSHQVTQMGQEVILRCVPISNHLYFYWYRQILGQKVEFLVSFYNNEISEKSEIFDDQFSVERPDGSNFTLKIRSTKLEDSAMYFCASRSRDEQFFGPGTRLTVL.

This clonotype was counted many times. This chain connects TRBV7-9 to TRBJ2-3; 8 bases match TRBD1. This CDR3 spans 15 amino acids. CDR1 and CDR2 from the germline V gene are SEHNR and FQNEAQ (reference sequence). V gave up 4 bases and J gave up 2 bases; unmatched junction bases: 5. This CDR3 reads CASSSGQGLTDTQYF. For the CDR3, the DNA is TGTGCCAGCAGCTCCGGACAGGGCCTCACAGATACGCAGTATTTT.

In its sample, this clonotype was seen a few times. The J gene is TRBJ2-4, the V gene TRBV5-1; the D call may be TRBD1 or TRBD2 (5 bases each). The CDR3 contains 17 residues. V was pared by 1 base and J by 8 bases, with 22 bases between. Germline CDR1 reads SGHRS; CDR2 reads YFSETQ. In nucleotides, the CDR3 is TGCGCCAGCAGCTTGTATCTTGCGACCGGGACCACAGACATTCAGTACTTC. This gives the protein CASSLYLATGTTDIQYF.

This clonotype was seen at least ten times. This chain joins TRBV7-6 and TRBJ2-5, with 7 positions matching TRBD1. V dropped 5 bases and J dropped 1; count of bases not matched to a gene: 7. This CDR3 is built from 15 residues. The germline gives CDR1 SGHVS, CDR2 FNYEAQ. CDR3 residues: CASSRMGQRQETQYF. Written as DNA, the CDR3 is TGTGCCAGCAGCCGAATGGGACAGCGCCAAGAGACCCAGTACTTC.

This clonotype was detected ten times or more. The genes are TRBV28 and TRBJ2-7; D remains ambiguous. V shed 4 bases and J shed 5 bases, with 9 bases lying between them. Germline-derived CDR1 and CDR2 are MDHEN and SYDVKM. This CDR3 region has 12 residues. The CDR3 DNA is TGTGCCAGCAGTTCCCTACCCCACGAGCAGTACTTC. Protein: CASSSLPHEQYF.